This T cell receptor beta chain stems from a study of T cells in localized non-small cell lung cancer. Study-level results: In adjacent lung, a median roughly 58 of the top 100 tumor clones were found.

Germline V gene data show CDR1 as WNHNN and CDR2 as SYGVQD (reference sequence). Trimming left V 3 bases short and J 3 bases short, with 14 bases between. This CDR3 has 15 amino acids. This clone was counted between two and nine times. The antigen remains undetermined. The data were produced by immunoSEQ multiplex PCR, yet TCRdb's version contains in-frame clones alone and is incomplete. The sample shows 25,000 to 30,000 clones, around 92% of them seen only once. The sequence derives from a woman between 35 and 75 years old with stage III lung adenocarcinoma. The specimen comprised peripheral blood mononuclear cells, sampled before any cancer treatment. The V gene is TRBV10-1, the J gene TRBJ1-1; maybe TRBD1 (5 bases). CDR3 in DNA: TGCGCCAGCAGTGAAGGTCCCCTGGGGGACACTGAAGCTTTCTTT. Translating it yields CASSEGPLGDTEAFF.